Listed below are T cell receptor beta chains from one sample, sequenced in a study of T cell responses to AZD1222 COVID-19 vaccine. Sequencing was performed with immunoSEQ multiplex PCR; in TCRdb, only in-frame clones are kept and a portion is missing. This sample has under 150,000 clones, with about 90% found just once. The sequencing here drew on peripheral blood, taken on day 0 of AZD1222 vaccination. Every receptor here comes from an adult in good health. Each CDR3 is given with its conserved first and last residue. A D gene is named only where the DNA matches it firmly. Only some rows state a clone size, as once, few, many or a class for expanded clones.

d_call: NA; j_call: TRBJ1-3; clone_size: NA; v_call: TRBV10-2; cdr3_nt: TGCGCCAGCAGCCTAAACGCGGATCCTGGAAACACCATATATTTT; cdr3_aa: CASSLNADPGNTIYF
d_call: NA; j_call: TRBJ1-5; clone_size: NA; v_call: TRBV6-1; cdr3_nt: TGTGCCAGCAGTGAAGGTCCAGGGAATCAGCCCCAGCATTTT; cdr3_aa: CASSEGPGNQPQHF
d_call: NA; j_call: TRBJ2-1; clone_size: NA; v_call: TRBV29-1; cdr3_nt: TGCAGCGTTGTAACTCCGGCCAATACCTACAATGAGCAGTTCTTC; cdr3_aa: CSVVTPANTYNEQFF
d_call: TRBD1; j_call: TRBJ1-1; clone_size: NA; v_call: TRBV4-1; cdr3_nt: TGCGCCAGCAGCCAAGGGACAGGGGTGGCGAACACTGAAGCTTTCTTT; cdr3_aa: CASSQGTGVANTEAFF
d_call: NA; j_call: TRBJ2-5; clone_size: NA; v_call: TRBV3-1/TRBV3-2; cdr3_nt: TGTGCCAGCAGCCAAACGAACACGTACCAAGAGACCCAGTACTTC; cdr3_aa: CASSQTNTYQETQYF
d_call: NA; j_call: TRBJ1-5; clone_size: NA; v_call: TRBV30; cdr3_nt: TGTGCCTGGAGCGACAGGCTACTCAATCAGCCCCAGCATTTT; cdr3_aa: CAWSDRLLNQPQHF
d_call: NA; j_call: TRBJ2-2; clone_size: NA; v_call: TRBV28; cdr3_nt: TGTGCCAGCAGTTCGCTACCGGGACCAACCACCGGGGAGCTGTTTTTT; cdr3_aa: CASSSLPGPTTGELFF
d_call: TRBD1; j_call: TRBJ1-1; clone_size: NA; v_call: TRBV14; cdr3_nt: TGTGCCAGCAGCCAATTCCGGACAGGGAGGAACACTGAAGCTTTCTTT; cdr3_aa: CASSQFRTGRNTEAFF
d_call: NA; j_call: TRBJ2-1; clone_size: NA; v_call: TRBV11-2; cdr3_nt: TGTGCCAGCAGCTGGGACGGGATCAATGAGCAGTTCTTC; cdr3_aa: CASSWDGINEQFF
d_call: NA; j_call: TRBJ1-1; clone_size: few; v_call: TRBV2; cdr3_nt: TGTGCCAGCAGTGAAGGCCTTCGGACAAGTAAAATGAACACTGAAGCTTTCTTT; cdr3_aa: CASSEGLRTSKMNTEAFF
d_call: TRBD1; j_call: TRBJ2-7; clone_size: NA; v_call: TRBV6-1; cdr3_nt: TGTGCCAGCAGTGACAGGGGGTATACCTACGAGCAGTACTTC; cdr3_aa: CASSDRGYTYEQYF
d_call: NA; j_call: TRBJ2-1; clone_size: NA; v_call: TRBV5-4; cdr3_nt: TGTGCCAGCAGCTTGGGGTTGGAGAGCTCCTACAATGAGCAGTTCTTC; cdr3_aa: CASSLGLESSYNEQFF
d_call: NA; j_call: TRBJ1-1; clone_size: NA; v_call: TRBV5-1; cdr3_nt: TGCGCCAGCAGCTTCATGGAGGGTCGTGAAGCTTTCTTT; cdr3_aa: CASSFMEGREAFF
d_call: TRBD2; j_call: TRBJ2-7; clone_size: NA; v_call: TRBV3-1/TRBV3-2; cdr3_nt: TGTGCCAGCAGCCAAGATCCCGGGACTAGTTACGAGCAGTACTTC; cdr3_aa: CASSQDPGTSYEQYF
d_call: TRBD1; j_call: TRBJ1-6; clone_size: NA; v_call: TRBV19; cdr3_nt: TGTGCCAGTTCAGACAGGGGGGCTTATAATTCACCCCTCCACTTT; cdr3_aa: CASSDRGAYNSPLHF
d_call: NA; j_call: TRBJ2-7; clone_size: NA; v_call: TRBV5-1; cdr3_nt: TGCGCCAGCAGCTTGGCCGCGGAAACCTACGAGCAGTACTTC; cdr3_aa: CASSLAAETYEQYF
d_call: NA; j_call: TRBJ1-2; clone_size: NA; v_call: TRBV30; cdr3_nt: TGTGCCTGGTCCCGGCCCTACAGGAGGACTGACTATGGCTACACCTTC; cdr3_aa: CAWSRPYRRTDYGYTF
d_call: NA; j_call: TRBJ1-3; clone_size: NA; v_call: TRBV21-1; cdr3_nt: TGTGCCAGCAGCAAAGGTAGCCTTCCACCAGGAAACACCATATATTTT; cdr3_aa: CASSKGSLPPGNTIYF
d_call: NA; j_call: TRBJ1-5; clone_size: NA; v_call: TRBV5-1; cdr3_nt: TGCGCCAGCAGCTTGGAGGGCAGAAACGGCAATCAGCCCCAGCATTTT; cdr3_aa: CASSLEGRNGNQPQHF
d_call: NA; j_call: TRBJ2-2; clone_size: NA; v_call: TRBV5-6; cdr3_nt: TGTGCCAGCAGCTATCTAGGGATCCGGGCTGGGGAGCTGTTTTTT; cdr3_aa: CASSYLGIRAGELFF
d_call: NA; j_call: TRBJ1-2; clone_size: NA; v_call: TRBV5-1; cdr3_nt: TGCGCCAGCAGCTTAATGGGGATCCTCACCTTC; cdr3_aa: CASSLMGILTF
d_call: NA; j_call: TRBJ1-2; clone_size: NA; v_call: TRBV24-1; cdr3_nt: TGTGCCACCAGTGCTCAGGGGTTTGGCTACACCTTC; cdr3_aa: CATSAQGFGYTF
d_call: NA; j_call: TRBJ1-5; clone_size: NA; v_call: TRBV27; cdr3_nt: TGTGCCAGCAGCCGGAATCAGGGTAGCAATCAGCCCCAGCATTTT; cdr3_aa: CASSRNQGSNQPQHF
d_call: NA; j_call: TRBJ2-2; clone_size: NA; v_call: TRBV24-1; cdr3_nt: TGTGCCACCAGTGATTCCCTTGGACAGCTGTATACCGGGGAGCTGTTTTTT; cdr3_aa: CATSDSLGQLYTGELFF
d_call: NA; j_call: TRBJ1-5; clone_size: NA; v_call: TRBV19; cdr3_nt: TGTGCCAGTAGTATGAGAGGGGACAATCAGCCCCAGCATTTT; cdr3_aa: CASSMRGDNQPQHF
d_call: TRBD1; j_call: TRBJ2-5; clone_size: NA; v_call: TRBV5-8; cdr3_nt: TGTGCCAGCACCTTAACGGGACAGGGGGCCCAAGAGACCCAGTACTTC; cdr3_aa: CASTLTGQGAQETQYF
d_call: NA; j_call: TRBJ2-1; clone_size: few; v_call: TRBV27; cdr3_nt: TGTGCCAGCAAGGGGGGAGGCGATGAGCAGTTCTTC; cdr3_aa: CASKGGGDEQFF
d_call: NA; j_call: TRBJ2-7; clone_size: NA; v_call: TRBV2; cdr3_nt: TGTGCCAGCAGTGAGGCCCTCCCAGAGCAGTACTTC; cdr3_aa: CASSEALPEQYF
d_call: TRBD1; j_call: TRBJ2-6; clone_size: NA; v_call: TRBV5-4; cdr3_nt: TGTGCCAGCAGCCCCGCCGGGACAGGGTCTGGGGCCAACGTCCTGACTTTC; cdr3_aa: CASSPAGTGSGANVLTF
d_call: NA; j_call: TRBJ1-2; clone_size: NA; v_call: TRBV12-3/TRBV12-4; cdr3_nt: TGTGCCAGCAGCGCACAGGTTAACTATGGCTACACCTTC; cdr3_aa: CASSAQVNYGYTF
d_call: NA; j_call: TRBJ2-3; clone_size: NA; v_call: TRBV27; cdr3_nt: TGTGCCAGCAGTTTTGATCAGGGGGGGGCAGATACGCAGTATTTT; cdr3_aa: CASSFDQGGADTQYF
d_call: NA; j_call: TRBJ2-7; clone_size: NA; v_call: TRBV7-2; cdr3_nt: TGTGCCAGCAGCTTACACGCCAAGGGCGAGCAGTACTTC; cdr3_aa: CASSLHAKGEQYF
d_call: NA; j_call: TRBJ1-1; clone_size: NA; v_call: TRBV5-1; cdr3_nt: TGCGCCAGCAGCTTGGCCGCGGCAGGGTTGAACACTGAAGCTTTCTTT; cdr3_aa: CASSLAAAGLNTEAFF
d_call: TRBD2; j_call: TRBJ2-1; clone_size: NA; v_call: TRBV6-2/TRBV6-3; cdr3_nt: TGTGCCAGCAGCCCTGGCCGACTAGCGGGAGCGGGTGAGCAGTTCTTC; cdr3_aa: CASSPGRLAGAGEQFF
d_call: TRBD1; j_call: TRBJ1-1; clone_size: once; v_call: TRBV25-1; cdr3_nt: TGTGCCAGCAGCGCAGCAGGACAGGCAAACACTGAAGCTTTCTTT; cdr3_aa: CASSAAGQANTEAFF
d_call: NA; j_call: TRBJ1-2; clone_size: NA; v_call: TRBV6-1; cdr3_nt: TGTGCCAGCAGTGAATCTAGAGCTAACTATGGCTACACCTTC; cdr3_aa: CASSESRANYGYTF
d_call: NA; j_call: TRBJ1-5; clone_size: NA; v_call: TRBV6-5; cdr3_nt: TGTGCCAGCAGGGACCCCAATCAGCCCCAGCATTTT; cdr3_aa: CASRDPNQPQHF
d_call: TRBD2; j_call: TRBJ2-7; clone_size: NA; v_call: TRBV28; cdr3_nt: TGTGCCAGCAGTCCCCCAGGTGGGACTAGCTCTTACGAGCAGTACTTC; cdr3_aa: CASSPPGGTSSYEQYF
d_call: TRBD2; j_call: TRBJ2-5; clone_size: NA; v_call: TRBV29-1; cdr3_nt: TGCAGCGTGGCAGGGACTAGCGGGGGGGAGACCCAGTACTTC; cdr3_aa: CSVAGTSGGETQYF
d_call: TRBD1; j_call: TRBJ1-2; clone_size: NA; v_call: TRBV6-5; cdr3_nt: TGTGCCAGCAGGATACAGGGGGCGAATGGCTACACCTTC; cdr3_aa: CASRIQGANGYTF
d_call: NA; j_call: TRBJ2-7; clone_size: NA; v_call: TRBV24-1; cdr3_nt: TGTGCCACCAGTGACTATCGCCGGGACCGCCCCTACTACGAGCAGTACTTC; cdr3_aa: CATSDYRRDRPYYEQYF
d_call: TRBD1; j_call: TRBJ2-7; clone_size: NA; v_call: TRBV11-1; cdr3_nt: TGTGCCAGCAGCGGACAGGGGGAACAGGTTTCCTACGAGCAGTACTTC; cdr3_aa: CASSGQGEQVSYEQYF
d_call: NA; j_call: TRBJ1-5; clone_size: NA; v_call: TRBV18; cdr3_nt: TGTGCCAGCTCACCAGGGTCAGGGGTGCTTCAGCCCCAGCATTTT; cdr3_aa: CASSPGSGVLQPQHF
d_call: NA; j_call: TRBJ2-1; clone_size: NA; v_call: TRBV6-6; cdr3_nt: TGTGCCAGCAGACCACCCGGGGTCTCCGTCTACAATGAGCAGTTCTTC; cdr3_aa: CASRPPGVSVYNEQFF
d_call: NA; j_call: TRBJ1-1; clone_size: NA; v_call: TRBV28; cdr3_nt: TGTGCCAGCAGTTCCACAGGGACGAACACTGAAGCTTTCTTT; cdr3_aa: CASSSTGTNTEAFF
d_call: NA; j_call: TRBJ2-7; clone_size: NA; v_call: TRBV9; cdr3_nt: TGTGCCAGCAGCGCATCCAGGGCCTCCTACGAGCAGTACTTC; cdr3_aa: CASSASRASYEQYF
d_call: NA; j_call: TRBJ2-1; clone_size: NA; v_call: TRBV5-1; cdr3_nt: TGCGCCAGCAGCATTGGCTGGACGGGGAACTACAATGAGCAGTTCTTC; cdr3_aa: CASSIGWTGNYNEQFF